This record looks at one TCR beta chain sequence and its context. The antigen is undetermined. The sample contains more than one DNA sequence encoding this CDR3. The data originate from a study of cytomegalovirus exposure and HLA in healthy donors. The study, taken as a whole, reports: Follow-up analysis seemed to connect common viral pathogens with several of the most significant clusters identified. An analysis that came later showed most CMV-associated TCR beta chains appearing HLA-restricted.

Researchers ran the PCR with 60 Vbeta and 13 Jbeta primers. Original processing notes: In a later analysis, the count reached about 80 million unique TCR beta chains, with roughly 9.9 million shared. Sequenced by immunoSEQ multiplex PCR; TCRdb stores in-frame clones only, minus some. V and J calls and clone size are as listed in that table; D and trimming were resolved from the DNA. This sample carries about 240,000 clones, roughly 73% of them seen once, and the ten largest clones take less than 0.6%. Germline V gene sequence: CDR1 LNHDA, CDR2 SQIVND (reference sequence). The CDR3 spans 14 residues. Trimming removed 6 bases from V and 0 bases from J; junction bases left unmatched: 1.

This clonotype was obtained from a boy aged 5-17 years in good health and CMV-seronegative. Sequencing was done on a sample of PBMCs. The chain couples TRBV19 to TRBJ2-2, with TRBD1 matching 7 bases. The CDR3 region is CASSDRANTGELFF. The CDR3 DNA sequence: TGTGCCAGTAGCGACAGGGCGAACACCGGGGAGCTGTTTTTT.